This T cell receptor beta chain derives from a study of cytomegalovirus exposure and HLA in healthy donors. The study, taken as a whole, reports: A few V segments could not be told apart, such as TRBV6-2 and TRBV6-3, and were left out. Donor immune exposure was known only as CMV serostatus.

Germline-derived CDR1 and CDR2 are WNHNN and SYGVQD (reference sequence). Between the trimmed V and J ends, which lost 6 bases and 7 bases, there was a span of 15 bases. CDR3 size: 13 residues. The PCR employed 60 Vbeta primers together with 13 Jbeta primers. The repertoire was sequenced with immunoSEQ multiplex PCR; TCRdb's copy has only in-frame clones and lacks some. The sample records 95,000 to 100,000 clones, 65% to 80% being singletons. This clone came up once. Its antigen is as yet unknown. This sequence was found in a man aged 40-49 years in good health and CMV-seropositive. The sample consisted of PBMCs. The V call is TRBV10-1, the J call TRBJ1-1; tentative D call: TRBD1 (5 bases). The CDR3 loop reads CASSPDSLSEAFF. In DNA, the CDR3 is TGCGCCAGCAGCCCTGACAGTCTCAGTGAAGCTTTCTTT.